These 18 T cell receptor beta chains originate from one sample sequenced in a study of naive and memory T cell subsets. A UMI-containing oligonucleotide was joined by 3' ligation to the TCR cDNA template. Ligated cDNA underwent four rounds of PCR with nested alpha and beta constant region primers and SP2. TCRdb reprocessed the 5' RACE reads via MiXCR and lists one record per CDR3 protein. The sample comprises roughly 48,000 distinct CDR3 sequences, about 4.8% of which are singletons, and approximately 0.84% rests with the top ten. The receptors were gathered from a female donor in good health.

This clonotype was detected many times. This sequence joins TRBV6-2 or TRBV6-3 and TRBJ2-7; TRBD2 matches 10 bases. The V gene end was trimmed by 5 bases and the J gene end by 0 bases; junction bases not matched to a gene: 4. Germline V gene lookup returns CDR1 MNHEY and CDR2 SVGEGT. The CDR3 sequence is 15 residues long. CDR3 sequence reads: CASSGLAESSYEQYF. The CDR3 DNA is TGTGCCAGCAGTGGACTAGCGGAGAGCTCCTACGAGCAGTACTTC.

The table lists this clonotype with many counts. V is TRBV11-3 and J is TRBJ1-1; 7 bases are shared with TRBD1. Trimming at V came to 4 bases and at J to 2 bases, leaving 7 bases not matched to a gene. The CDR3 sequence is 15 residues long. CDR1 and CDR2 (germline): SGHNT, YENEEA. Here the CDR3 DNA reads TGTGCCAGCAGCTCGCCCGGGACAGTAAACACTGAAGCTTTCTTT. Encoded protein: CASSSPGTVNTEAFF.

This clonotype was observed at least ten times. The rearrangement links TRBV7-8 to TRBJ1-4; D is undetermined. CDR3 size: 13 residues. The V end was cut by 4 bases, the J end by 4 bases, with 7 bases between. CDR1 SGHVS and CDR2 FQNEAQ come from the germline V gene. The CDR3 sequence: CASSSVGNEKLFF. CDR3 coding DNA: TGTGCCAGCAGCTCAGTGGGTAATGAAAAACTGTTTTTT.

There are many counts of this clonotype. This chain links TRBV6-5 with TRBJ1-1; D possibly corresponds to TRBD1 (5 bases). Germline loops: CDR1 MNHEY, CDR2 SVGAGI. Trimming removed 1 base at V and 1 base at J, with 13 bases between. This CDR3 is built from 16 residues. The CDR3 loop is CASSYWAGLRNTEAFF. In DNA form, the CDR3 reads TGTGCCAGCAGTTACTGGGCAGGGTTGCGGAACACTGAAGCTTTCTTT.

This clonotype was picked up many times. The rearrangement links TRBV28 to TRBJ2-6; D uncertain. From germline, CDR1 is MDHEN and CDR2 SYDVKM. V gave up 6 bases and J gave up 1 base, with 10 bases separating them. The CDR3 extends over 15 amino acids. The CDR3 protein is CASSSVGSGANVLTF. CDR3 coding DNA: TGTGCCAGCAGCTCCGTCGGGTCTGGGGCCAACGTCCTGACTTTC.

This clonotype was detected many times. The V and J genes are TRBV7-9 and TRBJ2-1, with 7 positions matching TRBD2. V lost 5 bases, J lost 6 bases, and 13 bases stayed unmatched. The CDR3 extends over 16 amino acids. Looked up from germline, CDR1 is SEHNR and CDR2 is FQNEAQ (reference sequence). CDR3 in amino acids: CASSRLGGGPANEQFF. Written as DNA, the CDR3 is TGTGCCAGCAGCCGCCTGGGGGGAGGGCCGGCCAATGAGCAGTTCTTC.

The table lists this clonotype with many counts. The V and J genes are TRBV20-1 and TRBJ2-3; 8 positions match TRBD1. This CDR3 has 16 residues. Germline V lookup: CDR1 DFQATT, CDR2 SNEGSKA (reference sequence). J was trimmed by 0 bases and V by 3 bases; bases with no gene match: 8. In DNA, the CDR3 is TGCAGTGCTAGTCCTTGGGACAGGCCTAGCACAGATACGCAGTATTTT. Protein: CSASPWDRPSTDTQYF.

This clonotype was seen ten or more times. The CDR3 sequence is CSQRDRREEQYF. As DNA, the CDR3 is TGCAGCCAGCGGGATAGGCGAGAGGAGCAGTACTTC. The chain is built from TRBV20-1 and TRBJ2-7; 7 bases map to TRBD2. The CDR3 runs to 12 residues. CDR1 is DFQATT, CDR2 SNEGSKA, per germline (reference sequence).

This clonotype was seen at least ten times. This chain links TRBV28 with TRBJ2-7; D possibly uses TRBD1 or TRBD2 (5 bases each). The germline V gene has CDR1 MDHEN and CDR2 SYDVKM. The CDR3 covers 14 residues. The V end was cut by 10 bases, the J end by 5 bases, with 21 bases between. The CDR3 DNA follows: TGTGCCACCCTCCCATGGGGCGGGCGCCACGAGCAGTACTTC. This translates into CATLPWGGRHEQYF.

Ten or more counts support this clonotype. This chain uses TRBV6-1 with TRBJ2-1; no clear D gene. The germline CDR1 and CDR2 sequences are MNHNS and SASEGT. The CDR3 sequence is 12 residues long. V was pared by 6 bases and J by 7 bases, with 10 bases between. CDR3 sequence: CASSGFTNEQFF. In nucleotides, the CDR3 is TGTGCCAGCAGCGGGTTCACGAATGAGCAGTTCTTC.

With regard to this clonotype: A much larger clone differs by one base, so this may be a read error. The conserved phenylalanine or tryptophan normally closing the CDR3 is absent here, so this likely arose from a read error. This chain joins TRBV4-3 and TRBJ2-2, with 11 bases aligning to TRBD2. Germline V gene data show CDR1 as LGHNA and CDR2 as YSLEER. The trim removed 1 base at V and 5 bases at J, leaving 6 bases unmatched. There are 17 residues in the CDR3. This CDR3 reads CASSQVTSGSGTGELFS. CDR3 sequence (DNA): TGCGCCAGCAGCCAAGTAACTAGCGGGAGTGGAACCGGGGAGCTGTTTTCT.

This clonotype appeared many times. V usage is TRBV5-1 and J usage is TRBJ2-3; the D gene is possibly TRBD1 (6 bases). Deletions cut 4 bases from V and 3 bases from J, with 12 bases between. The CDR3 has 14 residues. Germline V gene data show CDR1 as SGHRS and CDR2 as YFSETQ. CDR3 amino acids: CASSIDRMTDTQYF. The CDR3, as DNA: TGCGCCAGCAGCATCGACAGGATGACAGATACGCAGTATTTT. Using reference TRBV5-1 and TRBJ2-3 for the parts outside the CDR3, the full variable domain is KAGVTQTPRYLIKTRGQQVTLSCSPISGHRSVSWYQQTPGQGLQFLFEYFSETQRNKGNFPGRFSGRQFSNSRSEMNVSTLELGDSALYLCASSIDRMTDTQYFGPGTRLTVL.

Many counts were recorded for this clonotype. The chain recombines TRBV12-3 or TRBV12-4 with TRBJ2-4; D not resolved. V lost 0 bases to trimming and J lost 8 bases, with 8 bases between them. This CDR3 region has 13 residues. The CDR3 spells CASSLAPKDIQYF. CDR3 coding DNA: TGTGCCAGCAGTTTAGCTCCGAAGGACATTCAGTACTTC.

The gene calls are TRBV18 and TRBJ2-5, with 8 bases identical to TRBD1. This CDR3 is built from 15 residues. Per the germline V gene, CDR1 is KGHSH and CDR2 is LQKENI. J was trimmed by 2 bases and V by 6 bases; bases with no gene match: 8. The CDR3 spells CASSPRDRQQETQYF. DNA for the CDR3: TGTGCCAGCTCCCCCAGGGACAGGCAACAAGAGACCCAGTACTTC.

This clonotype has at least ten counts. CDR3 amino acids: CASSWPAVAGSVLEEQYF. CDR3 nucleotide sequence: TGTGCCAGCAGCTGGCCGGCGGTAGCGGGATCGGTACTGGAAGAGCAGTACTTC. This chain links TRBV5-5 with TRBJ2-7; 8 nucleotides match TRBD2. The germline CDR1 and CDR2 sequences are SGHKS and YYEKEE (reference sequence). The CDR3 runs 18 residues. V lost 3 bases and J lost 7; bases outside the gene matches: 21.

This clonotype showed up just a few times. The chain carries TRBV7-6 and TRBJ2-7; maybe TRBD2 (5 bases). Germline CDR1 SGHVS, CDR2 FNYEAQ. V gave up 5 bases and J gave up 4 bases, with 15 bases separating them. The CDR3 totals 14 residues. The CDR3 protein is CASSPSSMAYEQYF. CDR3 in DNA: TGTGCCAGCAGCCCCTCTAGCATGGCATACGAGCAGTACTTC.

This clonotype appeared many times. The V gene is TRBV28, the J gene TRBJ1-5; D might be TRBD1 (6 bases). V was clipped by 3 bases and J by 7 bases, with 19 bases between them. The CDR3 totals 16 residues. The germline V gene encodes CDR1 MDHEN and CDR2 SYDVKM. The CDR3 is CASSLILTGSHQPQHF. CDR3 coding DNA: TGTGCCAGCAGTTTGATATTAACAGGGTCGCACCAGCCCCAGCATTTT.

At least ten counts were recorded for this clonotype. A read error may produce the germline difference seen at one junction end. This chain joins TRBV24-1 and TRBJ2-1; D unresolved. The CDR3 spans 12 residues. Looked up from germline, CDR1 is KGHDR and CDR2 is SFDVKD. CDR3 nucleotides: TGTGCCACCAGTGATGCGGACCGACATCTACGCTTC. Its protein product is CATSDADRHLRF.